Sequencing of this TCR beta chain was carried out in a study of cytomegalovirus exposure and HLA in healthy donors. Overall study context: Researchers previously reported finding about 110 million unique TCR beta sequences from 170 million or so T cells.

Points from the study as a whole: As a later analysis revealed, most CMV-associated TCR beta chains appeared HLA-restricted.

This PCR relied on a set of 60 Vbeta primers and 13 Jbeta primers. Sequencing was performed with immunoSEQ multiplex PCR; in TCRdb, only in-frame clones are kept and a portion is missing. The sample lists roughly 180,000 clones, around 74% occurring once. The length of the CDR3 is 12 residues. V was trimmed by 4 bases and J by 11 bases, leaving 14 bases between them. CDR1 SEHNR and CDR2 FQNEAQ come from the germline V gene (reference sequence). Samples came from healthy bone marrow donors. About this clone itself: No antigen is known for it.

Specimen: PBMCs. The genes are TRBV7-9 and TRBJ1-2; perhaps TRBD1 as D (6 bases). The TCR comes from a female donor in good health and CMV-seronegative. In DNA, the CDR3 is TGTGCCAGCAGCTCGGGGGGGCTGGGGTACACCTTC. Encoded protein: CASSSGGLGYTF. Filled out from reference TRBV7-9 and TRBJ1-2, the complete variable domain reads DTGVSQNPRHKITKRGQNVTFRCDPISEHNRLYWYRQTLGQGPEFLTYFQNEAQLEKSRLLSDRFSAERPKGSFSTLEIQRTEQGDSAMYLCASSSGGLGYTFGSGTRLTVV.